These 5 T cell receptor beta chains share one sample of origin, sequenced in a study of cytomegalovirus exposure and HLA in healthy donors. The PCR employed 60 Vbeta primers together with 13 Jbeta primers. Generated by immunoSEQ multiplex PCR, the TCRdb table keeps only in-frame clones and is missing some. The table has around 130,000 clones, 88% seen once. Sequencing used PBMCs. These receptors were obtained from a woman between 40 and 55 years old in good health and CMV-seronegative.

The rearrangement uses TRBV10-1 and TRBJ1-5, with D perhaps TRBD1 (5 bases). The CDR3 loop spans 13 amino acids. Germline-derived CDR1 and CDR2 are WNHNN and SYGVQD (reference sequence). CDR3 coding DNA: TGCGCAGAGGGGAGGGCTCGAAATCAGCCCCAGCATTTT. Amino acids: CAEGRARNQPQHF.

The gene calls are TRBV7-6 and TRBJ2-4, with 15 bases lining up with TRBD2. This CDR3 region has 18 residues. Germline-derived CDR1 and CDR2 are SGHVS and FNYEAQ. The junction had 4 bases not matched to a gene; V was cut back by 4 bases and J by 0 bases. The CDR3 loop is CASSSGLAGGIAKNIQYF. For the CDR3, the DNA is TGTGCCAGCAGCTCAGGACTAGCGGGAGGGATAGCCAAAAACATTCAGTACTTC.

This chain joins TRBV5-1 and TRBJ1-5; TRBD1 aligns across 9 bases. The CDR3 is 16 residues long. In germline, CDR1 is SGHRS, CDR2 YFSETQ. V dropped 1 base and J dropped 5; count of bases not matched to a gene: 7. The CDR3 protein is CASSLTPGQGHQPQHF. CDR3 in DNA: TGCGCCAGCAGCTTGACTCCTGGACAGGGGCATCAGCCCCAGCATTTT.

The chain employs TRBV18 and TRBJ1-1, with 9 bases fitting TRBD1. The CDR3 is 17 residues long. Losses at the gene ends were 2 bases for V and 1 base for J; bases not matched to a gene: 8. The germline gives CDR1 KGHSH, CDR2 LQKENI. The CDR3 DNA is TGTGCCAGCTCACCATGGGCCCTGGACAGGGGGAACACTGAAGCTTTCTTT. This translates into CASSPWALDRGNTEAFF.

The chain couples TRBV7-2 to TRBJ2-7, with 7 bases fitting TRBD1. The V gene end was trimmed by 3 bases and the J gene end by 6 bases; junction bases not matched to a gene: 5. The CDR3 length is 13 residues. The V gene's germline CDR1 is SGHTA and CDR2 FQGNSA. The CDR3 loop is CASSFTTGAEQYF. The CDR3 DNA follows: TGTGCCAGCAGCTTTACCACAGGGGCCGAGCAGTACTTC. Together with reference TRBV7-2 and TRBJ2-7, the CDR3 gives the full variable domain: GAGVSQSPSNKVTEKGKDVELRCDPISGHTALYWYRQSLGQGLEFLIYFQGNSAPDKSGLPSDRFSAERTGGSVSTLTIQRTQQEDSAVYLCASSFTTGAEQYFGPGTRLTVT.